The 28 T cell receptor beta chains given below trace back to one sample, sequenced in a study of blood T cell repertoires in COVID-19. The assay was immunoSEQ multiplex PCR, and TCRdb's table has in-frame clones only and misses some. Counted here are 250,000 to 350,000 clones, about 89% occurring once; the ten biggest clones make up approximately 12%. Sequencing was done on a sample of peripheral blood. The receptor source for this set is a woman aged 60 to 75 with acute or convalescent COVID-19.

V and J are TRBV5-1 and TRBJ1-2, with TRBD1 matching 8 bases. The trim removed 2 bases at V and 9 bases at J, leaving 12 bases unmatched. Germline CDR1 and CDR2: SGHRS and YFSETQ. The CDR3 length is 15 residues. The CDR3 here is CASSFRPAGGDSYTF. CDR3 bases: TGCGCCAGCAGCTTTCGACCGGCAGGGGGCGATAGCTACACCTTC.

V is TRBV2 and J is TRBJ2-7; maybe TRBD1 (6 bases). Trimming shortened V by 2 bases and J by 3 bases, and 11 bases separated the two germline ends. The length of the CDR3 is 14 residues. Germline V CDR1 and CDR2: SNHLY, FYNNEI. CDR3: CASSEMNRDYEQYF. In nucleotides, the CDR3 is TGTGCCAGCAGTGAAATGAACAGGGACTACGAGCAGTACTTC.

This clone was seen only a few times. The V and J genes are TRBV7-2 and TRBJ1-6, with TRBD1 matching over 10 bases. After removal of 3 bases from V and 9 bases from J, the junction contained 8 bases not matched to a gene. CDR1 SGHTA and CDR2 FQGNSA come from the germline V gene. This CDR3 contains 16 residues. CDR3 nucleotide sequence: TGTGCCAGCAGCTTGCAGATTGGGACAGGGGTTTCACCCCTCCACTTT. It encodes CASSLQIGTGVSPLHF. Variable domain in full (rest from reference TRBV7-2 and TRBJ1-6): GAGVSQSPSNKVTEKGKDVELRCDPISGHTALYWYRQSLGQGLEFLIYFQGNSAPDKSGLPSDRFSAERTGGSVSTLTIQRTQQEDSAVYLCASSLQIGTGVSPLHFGNGTRLTVT.

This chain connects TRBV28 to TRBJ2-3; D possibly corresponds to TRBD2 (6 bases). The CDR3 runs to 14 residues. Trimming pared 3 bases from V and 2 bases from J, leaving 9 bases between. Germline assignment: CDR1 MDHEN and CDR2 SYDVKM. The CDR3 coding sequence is TGTGCCAGCAGTTTGGGGGGAGCCACAGATACGCAGTATTTT. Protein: CASSLGGATDTQYF.

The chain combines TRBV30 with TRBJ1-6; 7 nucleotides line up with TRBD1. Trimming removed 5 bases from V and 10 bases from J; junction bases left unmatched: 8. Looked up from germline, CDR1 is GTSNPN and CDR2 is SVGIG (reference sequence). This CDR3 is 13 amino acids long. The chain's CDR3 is CAWEDRRWSPLHF. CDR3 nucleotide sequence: TGTGCCTGGGAGGACAGGCGTTGGTCACCCCTCCACTTT. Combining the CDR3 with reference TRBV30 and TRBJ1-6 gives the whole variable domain SQTIHQWPATLVQPVGSPLSLECTVEGTSNPNLYWYRQAAGRGLQLLFYSVGIGQISSEVPQNLSASRPQDRQFILSSKKLLLSDSGFYLCAWEDRRWSPLHFGNGTRLTVT.

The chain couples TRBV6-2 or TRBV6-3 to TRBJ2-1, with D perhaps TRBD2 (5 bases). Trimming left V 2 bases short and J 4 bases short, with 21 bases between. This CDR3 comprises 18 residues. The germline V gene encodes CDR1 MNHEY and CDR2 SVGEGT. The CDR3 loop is CASSYPTGLGSRYNEQFF. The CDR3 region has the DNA TGTGCCAGCAGTTACCCAACCGGGCTTGGGAGCCGATACAATGAGCAGTTCTTC.

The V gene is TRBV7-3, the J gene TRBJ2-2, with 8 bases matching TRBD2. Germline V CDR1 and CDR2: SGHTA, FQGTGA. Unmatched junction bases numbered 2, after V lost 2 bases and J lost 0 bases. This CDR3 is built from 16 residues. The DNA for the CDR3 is TGTGCCAGCAGCTTACCAGCGGGGGCGAACACCGGGGAGCTGTTTTTT. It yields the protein CASSLPAGANTGELFF.

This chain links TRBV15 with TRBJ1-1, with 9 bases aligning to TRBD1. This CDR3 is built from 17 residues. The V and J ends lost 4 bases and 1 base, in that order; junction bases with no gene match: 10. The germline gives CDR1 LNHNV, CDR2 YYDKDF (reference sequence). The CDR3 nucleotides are TGTGCCACCAGCATAGGACAGGGGCGGTCCGAGAACACTGAAGCTTTCTTT. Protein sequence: CATSIGQGRSENTEAFF.

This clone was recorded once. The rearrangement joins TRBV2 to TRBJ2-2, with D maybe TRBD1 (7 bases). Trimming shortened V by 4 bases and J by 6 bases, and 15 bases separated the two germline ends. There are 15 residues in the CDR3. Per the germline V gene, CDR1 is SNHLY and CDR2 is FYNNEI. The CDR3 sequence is CASSGAGGSAGELFF. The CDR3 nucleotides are TGTGCCAGCAGTGGGGCAGGGGGGTCGGCCGGGGAGCTGTTTTTT. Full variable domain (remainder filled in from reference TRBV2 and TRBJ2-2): EPEVTQTPSHQVTQMGQEVILRCVPISNHLYFYWYRQILGQKVEFLVSFYNNEISEKSEIFDDQFSVERPDGSNFTLKIRSTKLEDSAMYFCASSGAGGSAGELFFGEGSRLTVL.

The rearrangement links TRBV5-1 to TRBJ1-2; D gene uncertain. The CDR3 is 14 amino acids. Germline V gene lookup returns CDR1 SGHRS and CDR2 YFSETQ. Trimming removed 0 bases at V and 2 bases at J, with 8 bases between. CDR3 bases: TGCGCCAGCAGCTTGGCGCGGGCAAACTATGGCTACACCTTC. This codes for CASSLARANYGYTF.

The CDR3 DNA is TGTGCCAGCAGCCAAGATGTGGCTAGCGGGAGGGCCGGCGAGCAGTACTTC. This translates into CASSQDVASGRAGEQYF. This chain connects TRBV4-2 to TRBJ2-7, with 12 bases that match TRBD2. With 0 bases clipped from V and 6 bases from J, the junction kept 9 bases outside the gene matches. CDR1 LGHNA and CDR2 YNFKEQ come from the germline V gene. The CDR3 extends over 17 amino acids.

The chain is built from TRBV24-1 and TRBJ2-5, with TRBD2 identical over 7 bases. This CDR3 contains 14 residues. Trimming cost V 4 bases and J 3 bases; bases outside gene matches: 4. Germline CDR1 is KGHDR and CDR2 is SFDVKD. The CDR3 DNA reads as TGTGCCACCAGTGAAACGGGACTAAAAGAGACCCAGTACTTC. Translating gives CATSETGLKETQYF.

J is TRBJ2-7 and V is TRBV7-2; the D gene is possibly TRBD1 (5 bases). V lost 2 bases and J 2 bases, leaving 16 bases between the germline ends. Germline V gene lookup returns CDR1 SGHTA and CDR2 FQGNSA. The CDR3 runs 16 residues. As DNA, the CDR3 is TGTGCCAGCAGCTTAAGTCGACAGCAGCTAGCCTACGAGCAGTACTTC. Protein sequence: CASSLSRQQLAYEQYF.

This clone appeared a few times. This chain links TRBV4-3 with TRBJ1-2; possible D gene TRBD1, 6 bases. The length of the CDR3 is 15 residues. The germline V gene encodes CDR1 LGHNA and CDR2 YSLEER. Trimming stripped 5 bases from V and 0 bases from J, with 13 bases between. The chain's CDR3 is CASSRQERANYGYTF. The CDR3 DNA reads TGCGCCAGCAGCAGACAGGAGCGAGCTAACTATGGCTACACCTTC.

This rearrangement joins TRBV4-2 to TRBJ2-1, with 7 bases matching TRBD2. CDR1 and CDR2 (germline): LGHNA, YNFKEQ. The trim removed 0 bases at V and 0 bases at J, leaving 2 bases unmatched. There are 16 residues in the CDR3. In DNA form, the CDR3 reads TGTGCCAGCAGCCAAGAAGGCGGGAGCTCCTACAATGAGCAGTTCTTC. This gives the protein CASSQEGGSSYNEQFF.

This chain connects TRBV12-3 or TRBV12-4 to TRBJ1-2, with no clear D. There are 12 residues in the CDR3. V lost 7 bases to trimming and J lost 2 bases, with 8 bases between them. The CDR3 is CASTVGNYGYTF. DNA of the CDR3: TGTGCCAGCACCGTCGGGAACTATGGCTACACCTTC.

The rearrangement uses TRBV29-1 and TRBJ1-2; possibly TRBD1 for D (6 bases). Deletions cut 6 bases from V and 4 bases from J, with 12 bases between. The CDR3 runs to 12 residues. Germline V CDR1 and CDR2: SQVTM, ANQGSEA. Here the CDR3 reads CSVGQRTYGYTF. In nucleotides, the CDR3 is TGCAGCGTCGGACAGCGCACCTATGGCTACACCTTC. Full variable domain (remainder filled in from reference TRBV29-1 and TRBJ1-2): SAVISQKPSRDICQRGTSLTIQCQVDSQVTMMFWYRQQPGQSLTLIATANQGSEATYESGFVIDKFPISRPNLTFSTLTVSNMSPEDSSIYLCSVGQRTYGYTFGSGTRLTVV.

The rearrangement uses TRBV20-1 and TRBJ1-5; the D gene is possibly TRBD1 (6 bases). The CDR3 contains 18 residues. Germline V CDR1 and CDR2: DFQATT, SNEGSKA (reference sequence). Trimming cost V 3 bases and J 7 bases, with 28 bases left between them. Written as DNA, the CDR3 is TGCAGTGCTAGTATGGTCGGGCGGGGAGGGACATTAGGGCAGCCCCAGCATTTT. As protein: CSASMVGRGGTLGQPQHF.

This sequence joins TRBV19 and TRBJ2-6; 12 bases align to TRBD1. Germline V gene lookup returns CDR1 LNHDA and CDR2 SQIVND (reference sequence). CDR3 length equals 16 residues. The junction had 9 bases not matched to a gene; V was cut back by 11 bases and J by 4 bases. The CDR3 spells CASRDRGREGANVLTF. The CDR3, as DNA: TGTGCCTCCCGGGACAGGGGGCGCGAGGGGGCCAACGTCCTGACTTTC.

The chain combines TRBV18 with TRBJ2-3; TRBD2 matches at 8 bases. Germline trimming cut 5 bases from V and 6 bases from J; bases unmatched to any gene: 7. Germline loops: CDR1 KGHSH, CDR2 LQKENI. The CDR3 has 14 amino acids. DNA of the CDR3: TGTGCCAGCTCAATCCGGGAGGGCCTCGATACGCAGTATTTT. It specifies CASSIREGLDTQYF.

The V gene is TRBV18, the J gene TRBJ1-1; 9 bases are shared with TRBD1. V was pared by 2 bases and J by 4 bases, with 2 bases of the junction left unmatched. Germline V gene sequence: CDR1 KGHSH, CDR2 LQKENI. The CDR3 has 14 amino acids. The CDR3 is CASSPGQGTTEAFF. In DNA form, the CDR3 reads TGTGCCAGCTCACCAGGACAGGGGACCACTGAAGCTTTCTTT.

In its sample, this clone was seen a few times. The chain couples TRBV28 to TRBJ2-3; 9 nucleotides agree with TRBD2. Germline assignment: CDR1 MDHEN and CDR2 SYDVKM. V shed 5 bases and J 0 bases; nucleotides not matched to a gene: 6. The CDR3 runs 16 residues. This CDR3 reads CASSVPSGVSTDTQYF. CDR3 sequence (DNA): TGTGCCAGCAGTGTCCCTAGCGGGGTCAGCACAGATACGCAGTATTTT.

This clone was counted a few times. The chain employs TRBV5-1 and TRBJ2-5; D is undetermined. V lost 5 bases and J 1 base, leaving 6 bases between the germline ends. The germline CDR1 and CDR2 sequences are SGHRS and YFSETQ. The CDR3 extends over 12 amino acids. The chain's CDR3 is CASSFSQETQYF. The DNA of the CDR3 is TGCGCCAGCAGTTTCAGCCAAGAGACCCAGTACTTC.

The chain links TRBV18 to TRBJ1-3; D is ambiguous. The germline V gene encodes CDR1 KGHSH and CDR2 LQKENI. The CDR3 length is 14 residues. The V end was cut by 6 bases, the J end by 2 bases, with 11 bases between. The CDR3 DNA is TGTGCCAGCTCTCTTGAAGCCGCTGGAAACACCATATATTTT. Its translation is CASSLEAAGNTIYF. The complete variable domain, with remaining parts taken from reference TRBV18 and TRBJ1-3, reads NAGVMQNPRHLVRRRGQEARLRCSPMKGHSHVYWYRQLPEEGLKFMVYLQKENIIDESGMPKERFSAEFPKEGPSILRIQQVVRGDSAAYFCASSLEAAGNTIYFGEGSWLTVV.

The CDR3 is CASSSGLRLGANVLTF. The CDR3 nucleotides are TGTGCCAGCAGCTCCGGACTGCGGTTGGGGGCCAACGTCCTGACTTTC. The chain has TRBV5-5 and TRBJ2-6, with a possible D match to TRBD2 (5 bases). Germline CDR1 reads SGHKS; CDR2 reads YYEKEE (reference sequence). The CDR3 loop spans 16 amino acids. V was cut by 3 bases and J by 4 bases, with 14 bases left in between.

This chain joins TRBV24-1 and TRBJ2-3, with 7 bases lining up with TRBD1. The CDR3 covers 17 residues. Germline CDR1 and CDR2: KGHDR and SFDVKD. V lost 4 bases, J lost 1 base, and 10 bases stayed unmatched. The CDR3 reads CATSEPYRGRGTDTQYF. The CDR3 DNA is TGTGCCACCAGTGAACCCTACAGGGGCCGGGGCACAGATACGCAGTATTTT.

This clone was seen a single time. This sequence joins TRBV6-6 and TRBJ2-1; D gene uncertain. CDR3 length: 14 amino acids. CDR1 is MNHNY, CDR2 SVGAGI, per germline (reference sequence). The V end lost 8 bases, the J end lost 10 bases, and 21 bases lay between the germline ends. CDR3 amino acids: CASPFGAFCLEQFF. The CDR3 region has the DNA TGTGCCAGCCCCTTCGGAGCCTTTTGCTTGGAGCAGTTCTTC.

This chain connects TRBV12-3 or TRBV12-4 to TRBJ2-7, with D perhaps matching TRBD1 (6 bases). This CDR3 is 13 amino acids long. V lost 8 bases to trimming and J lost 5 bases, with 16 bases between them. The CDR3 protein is CASANLQGHEQYF. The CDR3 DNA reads TGTGCCAGCGCAAATTTACAGGGTCACGAGCAGTACTTC.